The 21 T cell receptor beta chains below were found in one sample sequenced in a study of blood T cells in healthy people across ages. A second PCR, run for roughly 7 to 12 cycles, used a sample-barcoded 5' primer plus a J-beta primer mix. MiXCR, run by TCRdb on the 5' RACE reads, gives a single entry per CDR3 protein. This table has around 1,500,000 distinct CDR3 sequences, roughly 27% appearing once. The sequencing input was blood. The receptors originated from a woman between 25 and 40 years old in good health.

This clonotype was seen a single time. The chain recombines TRBV30 with TRBJ1-2; D is uncertain. The germline V gene encodes CDR1 GTSNPN and CDR2 SVGIG (reference sequence). There are 15 residues in the CDR3. V lost 0 bases and J 4 bases, leaving 15 bases between the germline ends. CDR3 in amino acids: CAWSVSDPSIYGYTF. The CDR3 DNA follows: TGTGCCTGGAGTGTATCAGACCCGTCAATCTATGGCTACACCTTC.

Regarding this clonotype: At one end the junction does not follow the germline gene, possibly because of a read error. V is TRBV28 and J is TRBJ2-7, with 13 bases aligning to TRBD2. CDR3 length: 16 amino acids. The germline gives CDR1 MDHEN, CDR2 SYDVKM. CDR3 sequence (DNA): TGTGCCAGCAGCAAAGGACTAGCGGGGGCCTTCTACGAGCGGTACTTC. This codes for CASSKGLAGAFYERYF. Drawing the rest from reference TRBV28 and TRBJ2-7, the complete variable domain is DVKVTQSSRYLVKRTGEKVFLECVQDMDHENMFWYRQDPGLGLRLIYFSYDVKMKEKGDIPEGYSVSREKKERFSLILESASTNQTSMYLCASSKGLAGAFYERYFGPGTRLTVT.

For this clonotype: It may be a read error: a sequence one base away is much more abundant. The chain recombines TRBV6-4 with TRBJ2-7; D is uncertain. Trimming cost V 8 bases and J 5 bases, with 19 bases left between them. The CDR3 is made up of 14 amino acids. The germline V gene encodes CDR1 MRHNA and CDR2 SNTAGT. The DNA of the CDR3 is TGTGCCAGCTTACAAAACCATACTGGCGACGAGCAGTACTTC. Protein product: CASLQNHTGDEQYF.

This clonotype has a handful of counts. V gene TRBV12-3 or TRBV12-4 combines with J gene TRBJ2-1; TRBD2 is a possible D gene (7 bases). The V gene lost 7 bases and the J gene lost 5 bases, with 15 bases spanning the gap. CDR3 length: 14 residues. CDR3 residues: CASKARGGDNEQFF. In DNA, the CDR3 is TGTGCCAGCAAGGCGAGGGGGGGGGACAATGAGCAGTTCTTC.

Concerning this clonotype: One end of the junction fails to match germline, which may point to a read error. This chain connects TRBV18 to TRBJ2-5; D is undetermined. CDR1 is KGHSH, CDR2 LQKENI, per germline. The CDR3 consists of 18 residues. CDR3 DNA: TGTGCCAGTTCACCCATGTTTCTCGGTGGGGTGAACCAAGAGACCCAGTACTTC. It specifies CASSPMFLGGVNQETQYF.

The V and J genes are TRBV6-5 and TRBJ2-3; D gene ambiguous. CDR1 and CDR2 (germline): MNHEY, SVGAGI. Deletions cut 5 bases from V and 2 bases from J, with 11 bases between. The CDR3 totals 14 residues. CDR3 bases: TGTGCCAGCAGTGTGGTGATGGCCACAGATACGCAGTATTTT. The encoded protein is CASSVVMATDTQYF.

This clonotype has a count of ten or more. The chain links TRBV12-3 or TRBV12-4 to TRBJ1-4; no reliable D call. The length of the CDR3 is 15 residues. V dropped 7 bases and J dropped 0 bases, with 12 bases sitting between them. As DNA, the CDR3 is TGTGCCAGCACCTCCCGGACTGCAACTAATGAAAAACTGTTTTTT. It specifies CASTSRTATNEKLFF.

The rearrangement joins TRBV7-2 to TRBJ2-1; D possibly matches TRBD1 or TRBD2 (5 bases each). Germline CDR1 is SGHTA and CDR2 is FQGNSA. The V and J ends lost 6 bases and 7 bases respectively, with 13 bases between them. This CDR3 is 13 amino acids long. The CDR3 nucleotides read TGTGCCAGCAGGAGGGGTAGTGGAAATGAGCAGTTCTTC. It is translated as CASRRGSGNEQFF.

This chain links TRBV20-1 with TRBJ2-3; a possible D gene is TRBD2 (5 bases). The V and J ends lost 5 bases and 2 bases respectively, with 11 bases between them. Germline V gene lookup returns CDR1 DFQATT and CDR2 SNEGSKA (reference sequence). The CDR3 length is 13 residues. This CDR3 reads CSAFSETTDTQYF. The CDR3 DNA follows: TGCAGTGCTTTTAGCGAAACCACAGATACGCAGTATTTT.

The chain is built from TRBV2 and TRBJ1-1; a possible D gene is TRBD1 (6 bases). The CDR3 sequence is 10 residues long. Trimming removed 7 bases at V and 10 bases at J, with 10 bases between. The germline V gene encodes CDR1 SNHLY and CDR2 FYNNEI. The CDR3 is CASTQGGAFF. The CDR3 DNA is TGTGCCAGCACACAGGGAGGAGCTTTCTTT.

Many counts were recorded for this clonotype. The genes are TRBV27 and TRBJ2-4; 10 nucleotides line up with TRBD2. The CDR3 is 18 residues long. V lost 5 bases, J lost 3 bases, and 13 bases stayed unmatched. CDR1 and CDR2 (germline): MNHEY, SMNVEV (reference sequence). This CDR3 reads CASSPLEAGGPSKNIQYF. CDR3 coding DNA: TGTGCCAGCAGTCCGCTAGAAGCGGGGGGGCCTAGCAAAAACATTCAGTACTTC.

This clonotype appeared many times. This chain links TRBV29-1 with TRBJ2-1, with 9 bases aligning to TRBD1. Trimming at V came to 6 bases and at J to 6 bases, leaving 6 bases not matched to a gene. Germline lookup yields CDR1 SQVTM and CDR2 ANQGSEA. CDR3 length: 13 amino acids. For the CDR3, the DNA is TGCAGCGTCCCGGGACAGGGAGTCAATGAGCAGTTCTTC. Its protein is CSVPGQGVNEQFF.

This clonotype was seen repeatedly, ten times or more. The chain employs TRBV20-1 and TRBJ2-7, with D unclear. Germline-derived CDR1 and CDR2 are DFQATT and SNEGSKA (reference sequence). The CDR3 contains 13 residues. Trimming shortened V by 4 bases and J by 0 bases, and 10 bases separated the two germline ends. The CDR3 nucleotides are TGCAGTGCTACGGACCGAAGCTCCTACGAGCAGTACTTC. Its translation: CSATDRSSYEQYF.

This chain connects TRBV7-9 to TRBJ1-1; 8 nucleotides match TRBD1. The CDR3 has 15 amino acids. CDR1 SEHNR and CDR2 FQNEAQ come from the germline V gene (reference sequence). With 0 bases clipped from V and 1 base from J, the junction kept 1 base outside the gene matches. The CDR3 DNA reads as TGTGCCAGCAGCTTAGCCGGACAGGGGAACACTGAAGCTTTCTTT. Its translation is CASSLAGQGNTEAFF.

This sequence joins TRBV6-6 and TRBJ1-4; TRBD1 is a possible D gene (5 bases). Trimming shortened V by 5 bases and J by 5 bases, and 15 bases separated the two germline ends. The CDR3 consists of 15 residues. Germline loops: CDR1 MNHNY, CDR2 SVGAGI (reference sequence). In nucleotides, the CDR3 is TGTGCCAGCAGTCGGGACTTACTGGGCAATGAAAAACTGTTTTTT. Residues: CASSRDLLGNEKLFF.

This chain joins TRBV10-3 and TRBJ2-1; D not certain. V was cut by 0 bases and J by 13 bases, with 16 bases left in between. The CDR3 consists of 14 residues. Germline lookup yields CDR1 ENHRY and CDR2 SYGVKD. CDR3 sequence reads: CAISESPSQETQFF. For the CDR3, the DNA is TGTGCCATCAGTGAGTCGCCCAGCCAAGAGACCCAGTTCTTC.

This chain uses TRBV20-1 with TRBJ2-7; the match to TRBD1 covers 12 bases. The CDR3 consists of 16 residues. V lost 1 base to trimming and J lost 2 bases; unmatched junction nucleotides: 6. CDR1 and CDR2 (germline): DFQATT, SNEGSKA (reference sequence). The CDR3 region is CSARAYRDRGPYEQYF. The CDR3 region has the DNA TGCAGTGCTAGAGCCTACCGGGACAGGGGGCCCTACGAGCAGTACTTC.

This clonotype was recorded at least ten times. The chain joins TRBV7-2 to TRBJ2-7, with D possibly TRBD1 on 6 matching bases. The CDR3 sequence is 14 residues long. Germline-derived CDR1 and CDR2 are SGHTA and FQGNSA. With 2 bases removed from V and 2 bases from J, the gap between germline ends came to 10 bases. The CDR3 is CASSLRQVTYEQYF. The CDR3 DNA reads TGTGCCAGCAGCTTAAGACAGGTAACCTACGAGCAGTACTTC. Using reference TRBV7-2 and TRBJ2-7 for the parts outside the CDR3, the full variable domain is GAGVSQSPSNKVTEKGKDVELRCDPISGHTALYWYRQSLGQGLEFLIYFQGNSAPDKSGLPSDRFSAERTGGSVSTLTIQRTQQEDSAVYLCASSLRQVTYEQYFGPGTRLTVT.

V and J are TRBV5-1 and TRBJ1-4; 9 bases fit TRBD1. J gave up 5 bases and V 4 bases, and 12 bases lay outside the gene matches. The V gene's germline CDR1 is SGHRS and CDR2 YFSETQ. The CDR3 extends over 17 amino acids. The CDR3 spells CASSRRTGANTNEKLFF. Written as DNA, the CDR3 is TGCGCCAGCAGCAGAAGGACAGGGGCGAACACAAATGAAAAACTGTTTTTT.

The J gene is TRBJ2-7, the V gene TRBV5-1, with D perhaps given as TRBD1 or TRBD2 (5 bases each). Germline loops: CDR1 SGHRS, CDR2 YFSETQ. With 4 bases removed from V and 2 bases from J, the gap between germline ends came to 16 bases. The CDR3 has 15 amino acids. In nucleotides, the CDR3 is TGCGCCAGCAGCCCGGGACGCGTAGGACCCTACGAGCAGTACTTC. This gives the protein CASSPGRVGPYEQYF.

This clonotype has a handful of counts. J is TRBJ2-5 and V is TRBV11-2, with 10 bases aligning to TRBD2. The CDR3 is made up of 16 amino acids. Trimming cost V 5 bases and J 1 base; bases outside gene matches: 7. Germline CDR1 reads SGHAT; CDR2 reads FQNNGV. CDR3 DNA sequence: TGTGCCAGCAGCAGCCCAGCGGGAGGGGGCCAAGAGACCCAGTACTTC. Amino acids: CASSSPAGGGQETQYF.